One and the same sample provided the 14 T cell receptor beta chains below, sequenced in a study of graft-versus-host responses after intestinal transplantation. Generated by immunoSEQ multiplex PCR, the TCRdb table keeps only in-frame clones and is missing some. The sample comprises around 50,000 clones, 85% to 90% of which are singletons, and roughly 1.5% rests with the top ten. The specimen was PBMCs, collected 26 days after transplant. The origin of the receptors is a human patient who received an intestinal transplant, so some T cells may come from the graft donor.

This chain's CDR3 is CASRHAGRGADEQYF. The CDR3 DNA is TGTGCCAGCAGGCATGCCGGGCGGGGGGCCGACGAGCAGTACTTC. The chain couples TRBV27 to TRBJ2-7, with TRBD2 matching 8 bases. V lost 6 bases and J lost 5; bases outside the gene matches: 12. Germline CDR1 MNHEY, CDR2 SMNVEV (reference sequence). The CDR3 length is 15 residues.

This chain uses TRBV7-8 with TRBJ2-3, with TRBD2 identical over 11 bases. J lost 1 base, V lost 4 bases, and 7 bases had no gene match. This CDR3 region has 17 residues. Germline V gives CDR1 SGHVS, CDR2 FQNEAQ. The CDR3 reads CASSSRLAGRRTDTQYF. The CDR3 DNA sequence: TGTGCCAGCAGCTCCAGACTAGCGGGACGCCGCACAGATACGCAGTATTTT.

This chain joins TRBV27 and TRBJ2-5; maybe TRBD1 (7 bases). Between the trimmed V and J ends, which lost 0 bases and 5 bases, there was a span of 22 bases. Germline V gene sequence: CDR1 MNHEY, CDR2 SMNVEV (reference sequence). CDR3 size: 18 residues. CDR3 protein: CASSLSPPDREVIETQYF. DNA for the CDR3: TGTGCCAGCAGTTTATCTCCTCCCGACAGGGAGGTAATCGAGACCCAGTACTTC.

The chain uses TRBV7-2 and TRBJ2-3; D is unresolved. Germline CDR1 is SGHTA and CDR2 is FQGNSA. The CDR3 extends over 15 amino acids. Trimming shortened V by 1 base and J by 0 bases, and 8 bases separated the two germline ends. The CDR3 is CASSLGWASTDTQYF. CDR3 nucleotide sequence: TGTGCCAGCAGCTTAGGTTGGGCTAGCACAGATACGCAGTATTTT.

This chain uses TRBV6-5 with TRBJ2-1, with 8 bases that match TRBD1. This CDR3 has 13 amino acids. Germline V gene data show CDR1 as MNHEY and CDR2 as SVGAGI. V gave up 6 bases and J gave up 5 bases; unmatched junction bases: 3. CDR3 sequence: CASSQGANNEQFF. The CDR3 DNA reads TGTGCCAGCAGCCAGGGGGCAAACAATGAGCAGTTCTTC.

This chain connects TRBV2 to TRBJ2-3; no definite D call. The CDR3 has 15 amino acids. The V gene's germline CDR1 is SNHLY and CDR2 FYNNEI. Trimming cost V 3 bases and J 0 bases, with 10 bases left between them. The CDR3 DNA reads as TGTGCCAGCAGTGACGGCCAGGAAAGCACAGATACGCAGTATTTT. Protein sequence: CASSDGQESTDTQYF.

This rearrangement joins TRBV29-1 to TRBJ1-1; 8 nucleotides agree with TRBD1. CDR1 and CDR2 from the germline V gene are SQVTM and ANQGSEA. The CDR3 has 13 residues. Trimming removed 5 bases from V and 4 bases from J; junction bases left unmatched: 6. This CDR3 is CSVTRQGLTEAFF. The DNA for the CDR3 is TGCAGCGTTACTAGACAGGGGCTCACTGAAGCTTTCTTT.

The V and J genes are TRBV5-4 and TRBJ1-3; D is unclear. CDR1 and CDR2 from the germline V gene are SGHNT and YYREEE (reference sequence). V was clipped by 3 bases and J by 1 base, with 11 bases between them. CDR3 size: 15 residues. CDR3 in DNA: TGTGCCAGCAGCTCACAAACGGGTTCTGGAAACACCATATATTTT. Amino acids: CASSSQTGSGNTIYF.

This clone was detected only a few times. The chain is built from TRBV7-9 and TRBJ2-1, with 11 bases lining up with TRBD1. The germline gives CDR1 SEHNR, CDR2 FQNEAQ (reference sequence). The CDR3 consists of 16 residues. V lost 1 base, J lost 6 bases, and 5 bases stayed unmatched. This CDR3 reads CASSLVRDRGGNEQFF. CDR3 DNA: TGTGCCAGCAGCTTAGTCCGGGACAGGGGGGGCAATGAGCAGTTCTTC.

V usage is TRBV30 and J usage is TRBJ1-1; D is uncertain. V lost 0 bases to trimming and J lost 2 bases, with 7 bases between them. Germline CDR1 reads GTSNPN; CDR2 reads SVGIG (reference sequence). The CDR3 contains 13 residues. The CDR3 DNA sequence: TGTGCCTGGAGTGTTGGCCAAAACACTGAAGCTTTCTTT. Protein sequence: CAWSVGQNTEAFF.

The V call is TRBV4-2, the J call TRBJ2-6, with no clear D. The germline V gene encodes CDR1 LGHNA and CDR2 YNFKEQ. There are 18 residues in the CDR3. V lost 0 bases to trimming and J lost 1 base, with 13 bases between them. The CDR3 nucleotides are TGTGCCAGCAGCCAAGATGACCCTAGGTCGTCTGGGGCCAACGTCCTGACTTTC. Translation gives CASSQDDPRSSGANVLTF.

The DNA of the CDR3 is TGTGCCAGCAGTGAACCGGGACAGCTTCGGAGTGGGACTGAAGCTTTCTTT. This encodes CASSEPGQLRSGTEAFF. The V and J genes are TRBV2 and TRBJ1-1; 7 nucleotides match TRBD1. The length of the CDR3 is 17 residues. The J segment lost 5 bases and the V segment lost 2 bases, leaving 14 bases of the junction unmatched. Germline values: CDR1 SNHLY, CDR2 FYNNEI.

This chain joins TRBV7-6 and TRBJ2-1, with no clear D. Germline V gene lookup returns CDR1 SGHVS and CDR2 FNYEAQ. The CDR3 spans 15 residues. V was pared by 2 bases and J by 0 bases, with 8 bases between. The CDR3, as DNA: TGTGCCAGCAGCTTAACATCAAGCTCCTACAATGAGCAGTTCTTC. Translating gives CASSLTSSSYNEQFF.

This CDR3 reads CASSATESSYEQYF. The CDR3 DNA reads TGTGCCAGCAGCGCTACAGAGAGCTCCTACGAGCAGTACTTC. This chain joins TRBV9 and TRBJ2-7; no reliable D call. Germline assignment: CDR1 SGDLS and CDR2 YYNGEE. Trimming removed 3 bases at V and 0 bases at J, with 10 bases between. The CDR3 length is 14 residues.